These 16 T cell receptor beta chains came from one sample sequenced in a study of response to subunit inactivated influenza vaccine (dated by TCRdb to 2017 to 2018). The method was RT-PCR. For sequencing, an Illumina HiSeq 2500 was employed. TCRdb cleaned the public reads at Q25 with fastp, built clones with MiXCR and kept in-frame beta chains. Every entry covers one CDR3 protein and lists the most common genes and DNA from its rows. The sample yields 800,000 to 1,000,000 distinct CDR3 sequences; approximately 22% were counted once. The ten largest clonotypes hold about a tenth of the sample. The sample in question was PBMCs from blood, obtained roughly 5 days after vaccination. These receptors were obtained from a man in his fifties who received an inactivated influenza vaccine. Donor details come from another sample of the same person, matched by shared clones.

This clonotype has at least ten counts. This chain links TRBV4-2 with TRBJ2-1; D possibly corresponds to TRBD1 (6 bases). The CDR3 is made up of 15 amino acids. V was pared by 0 bases and J by 1 base, with 7 bases between. Germline-derived CDR1 and CDR2 are LGHNA and YNFKEQ. The CDR3 reads CASSQEQGSYNEQFF. As DNA, the CDR3 is TGTGCCAGCAGCCAAGAACAGGGTTCCTACAATGAGCAGTTCTTC.

V is TRBV7-2 and J is TRBJ1-5; D gene ambiguous. Trimming took off 0 bases at V and 2 bases at J, with 8 bases between the two ends. Per the germline V gene, CDR1 is SGHTA and CDR2 is FQGNSA. The CDR3 is made up of 15 amino acids. The CDR3 DNA reads TGTGCCAGCAGCTTAGCAGGGTTCGGCAATCAGCCCCAGCATTTT. It translates to CASSLAGFGNQPQHF.

The chain has TRBV27 and TRBJ1-5; 12 bases agree with TRBD1. Germline CDR1 and CDR2: MNHEY and SMNVEV (reference sequence). Trimming removed 6 bases from V and 6 bases from J; junction bases left unmatched: 9. The CDR3 runs 16 residues. CDR3 sequence: CASSTGTGGAGQPQHF. The CDR3, as DNA: TGTGCCAGCAGCACCGGGACAGGGGGCGCGGGTCAGCCCCAGCATTTT.

This sequence joins TRBV11-2 and TRBJ2-2, with D tentatively TRBD1 (6 bases). The germline V gene encodes CDR1 SGHAT and CDR2 FQNNGV. The CDR3 runs to 16 residues. Trimming shortened V by 2 bases and J by 0 bases, and 10 bases separated the two germline ends. The CDR3 DNA reads as TGTGCCAGCAGCTTAAGGGGGAATTCGAACACCGGGGAGCTGTTTTTT. This encodes CASSLRGNSNTGELFF.

This clonotype was seen only a few times. CDR3 nucleotides: TGCAGTGCTAGCGACATTGACGTTTGGCAGTTCTTC. Amino acids: CSASDIDVWQFF. The J gene is TRBJ2-1, the V gene TRBV20-1; no definite D call. In germline, CDR1 is DFQATT, CDR2 SNEGSKA (reference sequence). CDR3 length: 12 residues. V was shortened by 3 bases and J by 12 bases, with 15 bases between the two germline ends.

This clonotype was seen ten or more times. The rearrangement links TRBV6-1 to TRBJ2-1, with 7 bases fitting TRBD1. V lost 5 bases to trimming and J lost 4 bases; unmatched junction nucleotides: 5. The CDR3 has 14 residues. Germline-derived CDR1 and CDR2 are MNHNS and SASEGT. The CDR3 reads CASSPDRSYNEQFF. The CDR3 DNA is TGTGCCAGCAGTCCGGACAGGTCATACAATGAGCAGTTCTTC.

Concerning this clonotype itself: The germline gene is not matched at one end of the junction; a read error may be the cause. V is TRBV7-7 and J is TRBJ2-3, with D tentatively TRBD1 (6 bases). Germline V gene lookup returns CDR1 SSHAT and CDR2 FNYEAQ (reference sequence). This CDR3 has 13 amino acids. Here the CDR3 reads CASSSEQGRAQYF. As DNA, the CDR3 is TGTGCTAGCAGCTCCGAACAGGGTCGGGCGCAGTATTTT.

The rearrangement links TRBV6-5 to TRBJ1-1, with D possibly being TRBD1 (5 bases). The CDR3 extends over 14 amino acids. Per germline, CDR1 MNHEY and CDR2 SVGAGI. Trimming stripped 0 bases from V and 3 bases from J, with 8 bases between. This chain's CDR3 is CASSYSDSHTEAFF. In DNA, the CDR3 is TGTGCCAGCAGTTACTCCGACAGTCACACTGAAGCTTTCTTT.

The rearrangement links TRBV28 to TRBJ1-6; D is undetermined. CDR1 is MDHEN, CDR2 SYDVKM, per germline. This CDR3 comprises 14 residues. V was clipped by 7 bases and J by 7 bases, with 14 bases between them. In DNA form, the CDR3 reads TGTGCCAGCATGAATTTAGTATCGAATTCACCCCTCCACTTT. It encodes CASMNLVSNSPLHF.

The sample holds a few counts of this clonotype. This chain joins TRBV29-1 and TRBJ1-4; no definite D call. The V gene lost 7 bases and the J gene lost 8 bases, with 8 bases spanning the gap. From germline, CDR1 is SQVTM and CDR2 ANQGSEA. The length of the CDR3 is 10 residues. The CDR3 sequence: CSAFGEKLFF. DNA for the CDR3: TGCAGCGCTTTCGGGGAAAAACTGTTTTTT.

This clonotype was seen more than once but under ten times. The CDR3 coding sequence is TGCGCCAGCAGCTTGCATATGGGCGAGGACTCAGGAGCCCAGTACTTC. This codes for CASSLHMGEDSGAQYF. V and J are TRBV5-1 and TRBJ2-5; a weak D match, TRBD2 (5 bases). Germline CDR1 reads SGHRS; CDR2 reads YFSETQ. Trimming removed 1 base from V and 9 bases from J, with 22 bases in between. The CDR3 has 16 residues. Full variable domain (missing parts from reference TRBV5-1 and TRBJ2-5): KAGVTQTPRYLIKTRGQQVTLSCSPISGHRSVSWYQQTPGQGLQFLFEYFSETQRNKGNFPGRFSGRQFSNSRSEMNVSTLELGDSALYLCASSLHMGEDSGAQYFGPGTRLLVL.

V gene TRBV24-1 combines with J gene TRBJ2-5; D may be TRBD1 (6 bases). The CDR3 length is 15 residues. The V end lost 1 base, the J end lost 3 bases, and 11 bases lay between the germline ends. Germline CDR1 reads KGHDR; CDR2 reads SFDVKD. The CDR3 loop is CATSDFGTGKETQYF. CDR3 nucleotide sequence: TGTGCCACCAGTGATTTCGGCACAGGGAAAGAGACCCAGTACTTC.

The V and J genes are TRBV2 and TRBJ2-7; 7 positions agree with TRBD2. J was trimmed by 3 bases and V by 7 bases; bases with no gene match: 6. CDR3 length: 13 amino acids. CDR1 is SNHLY and CDR2 is FYNNEI in the germline V gene. This CDR3 is CASTDGGIYEQYF. The CDR3 DNA sequence: TGTGCCAGCACGGACGGGGGGATCTACGAGCAGTACTTC.

This clonotype was seen a few times. This rearrangement joins TRBV5-6 to TRBJ2-3, with 11 bases identical to TRBD1. The length of the CDR3 is 15 residues. The germline gives CDR1 SGHDT, CDR2 YYEEEE. After removal of 4 bases from V and 4 bases from J, the junction contained 5 bases not matched to a gene. DNA for the CDR3: TGTGCCAGCAGCCAGTTGGGACAGGGGGCAGATACGCAGTATTTT. Its protein product is CASSQLGQGADTQYF.

The gene calls are TRBV12-3 or TRBV12-4 and TRBJ1-1; D unclear. The V and J ends lost 7 bases and 3 bases respectively, with 12 bases between them. This CDR3 has 13 residues. The CDR3 loop reads CASILTPYTEAFF. The CDR3 DNA reads as TGTGCCAGCATTCTGACACCCTACACTGAAGCTTTCTTT.

This clonotype has just a few counts. The rearrangement links TRBV3-1 to TRBJ1-2; D not certain. The germline gives CDR1 LGHDT, CDR2 YNNKEL (reference sequence). Trimming removed 0 bases from V and 2 bases from J, with 7 bases in between. The CDR3 loop spans 14 amino acids. CDR3 region: CASSQDKGNYGYTF. CDR3 bases: TGTGCCAGCAGCCAAGATAAGGGAAACTATGGCTACACCTTC.